The subject of this entry is one T cell receptor beta chain. Its antigen is as yet unknown. V shed 5 bases and J shed 5 bases, with 15 bases lying between them. Germline CDR1 reads LNHDA; CDR2 reads SQIVND (reference sequence). There are 14 residues in the CDR3. The method was immunoSEQ multiplex PCR; TCRdb's version includes in-frame clones alone and lacks a portion of them. The sample consists of 80,000 to 100,000 clones, approximately 90% of them appearing once. This sample is part of a study of graft-versus-host responses after intestinal transplantation. The genes are TRBV19 and TRBJ1-2; D unclear. The sequence came from a human donor who received an intestinal transplant. The sample was unstimulated CD4+ T cells sorted from spleen or lymph node cells, taken before intestinal transplant. CDR3 DNA: TGTGCCAGTAGTGTAAGAGGGAGGTTATATGGCTACACCTTC. Amino acid sequence: CASSVRGRLYGYTF.